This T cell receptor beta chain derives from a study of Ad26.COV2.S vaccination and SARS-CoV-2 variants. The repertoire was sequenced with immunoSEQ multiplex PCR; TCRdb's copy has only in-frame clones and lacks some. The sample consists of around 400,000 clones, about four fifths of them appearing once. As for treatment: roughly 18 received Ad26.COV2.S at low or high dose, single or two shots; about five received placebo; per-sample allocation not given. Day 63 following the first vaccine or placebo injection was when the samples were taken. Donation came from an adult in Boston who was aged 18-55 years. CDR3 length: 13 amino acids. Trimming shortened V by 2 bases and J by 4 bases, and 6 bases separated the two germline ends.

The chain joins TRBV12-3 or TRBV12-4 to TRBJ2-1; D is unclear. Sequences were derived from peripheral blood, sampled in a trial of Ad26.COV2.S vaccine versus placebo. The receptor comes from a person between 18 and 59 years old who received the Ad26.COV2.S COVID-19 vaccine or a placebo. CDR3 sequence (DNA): TGTGCCAGCAGTTTAAGTCGGTACAATGAGCAGTTCTTC. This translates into CASSLSRYNEQFF.